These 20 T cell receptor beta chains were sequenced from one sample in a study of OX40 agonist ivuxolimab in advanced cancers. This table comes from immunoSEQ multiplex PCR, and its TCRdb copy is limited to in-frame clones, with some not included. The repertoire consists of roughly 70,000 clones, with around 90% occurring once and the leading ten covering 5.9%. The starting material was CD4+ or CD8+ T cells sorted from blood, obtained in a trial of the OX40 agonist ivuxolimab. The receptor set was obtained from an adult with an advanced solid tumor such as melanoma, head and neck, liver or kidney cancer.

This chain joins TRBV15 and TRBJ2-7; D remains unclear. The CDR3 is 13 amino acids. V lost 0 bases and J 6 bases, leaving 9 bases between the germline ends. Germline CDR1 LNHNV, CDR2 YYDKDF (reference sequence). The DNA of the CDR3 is TGTGCCACCAGCAGAGACGTCGGCGGCGAGCAGTACTTC. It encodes CATSRDVGGEQYF.

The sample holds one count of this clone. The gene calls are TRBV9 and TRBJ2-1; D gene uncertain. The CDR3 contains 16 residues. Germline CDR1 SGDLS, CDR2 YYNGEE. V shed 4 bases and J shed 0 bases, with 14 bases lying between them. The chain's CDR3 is CASSPGEVSSYNEQFF. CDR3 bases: TGTGCCAGCAGCCCCGGAGAAGTGAGCTCCTACAATGAGCAGTTCTTC.

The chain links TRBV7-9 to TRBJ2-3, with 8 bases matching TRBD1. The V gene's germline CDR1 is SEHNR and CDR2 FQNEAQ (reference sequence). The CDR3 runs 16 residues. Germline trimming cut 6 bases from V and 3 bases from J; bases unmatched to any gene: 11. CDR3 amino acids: CASSFPGQELTDTQYF. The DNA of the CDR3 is TGTGCCAGCAGTTTCCCGGGACAGGAGTTAACAGATACGCAGTATTTT. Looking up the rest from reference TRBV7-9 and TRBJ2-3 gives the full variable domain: DTGVSQNPRHKITKRGQNVTFRCDPISEHNRLYWYRQTLGQGPEFLTYFQNEAQLEKSRLLSDRFSAERPKGSFSTLEIQRTEQGDSAMYLCASSFPGQELTDTQYFGPGTRLTVL.

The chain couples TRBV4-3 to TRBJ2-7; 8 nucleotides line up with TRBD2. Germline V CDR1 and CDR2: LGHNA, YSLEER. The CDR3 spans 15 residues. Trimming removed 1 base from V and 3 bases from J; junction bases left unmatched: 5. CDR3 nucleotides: TGCGCCAGCAGCCAAGTGAGCGGGAGTAACTACGAGCAGTACTTC. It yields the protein CASSQVSGSNYEQYF.

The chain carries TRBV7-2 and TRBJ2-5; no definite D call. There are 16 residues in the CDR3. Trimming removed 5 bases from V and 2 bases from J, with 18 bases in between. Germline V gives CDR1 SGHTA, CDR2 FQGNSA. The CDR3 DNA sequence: TGTGCCAGCAGCCCCCCCCGATGGGAATATCAAGAGACCCAGTACTTC. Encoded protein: CASSPPRWEYQETQYF.

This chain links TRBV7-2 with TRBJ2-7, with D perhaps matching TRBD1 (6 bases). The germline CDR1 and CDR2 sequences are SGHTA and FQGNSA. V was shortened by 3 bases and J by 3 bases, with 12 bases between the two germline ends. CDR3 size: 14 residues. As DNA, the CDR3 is TGTGCCAGCAGCTTCTTCGAGGGGGACTACGAGCAGTACTTC. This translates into CASSFFEGDYEQYF.

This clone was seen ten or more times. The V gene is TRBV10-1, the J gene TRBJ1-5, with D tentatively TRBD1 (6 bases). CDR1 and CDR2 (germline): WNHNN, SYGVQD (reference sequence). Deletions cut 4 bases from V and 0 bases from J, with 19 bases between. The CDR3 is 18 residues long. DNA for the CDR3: TGCGCCAGCAGTGCCAGGGGACGCCAGTGGGATAGCAATCAGCCCCAGCATTTT. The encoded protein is CASSARGRQWDSNQPQHF.

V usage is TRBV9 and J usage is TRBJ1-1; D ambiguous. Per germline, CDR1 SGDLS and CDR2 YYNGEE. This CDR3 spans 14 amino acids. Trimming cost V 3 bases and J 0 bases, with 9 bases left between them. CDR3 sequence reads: CASSGETLNTEAFF. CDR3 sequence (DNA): TGTGCCAGCAGCGGAGAGACACTGAACACTGAAGCTTTCTTT.

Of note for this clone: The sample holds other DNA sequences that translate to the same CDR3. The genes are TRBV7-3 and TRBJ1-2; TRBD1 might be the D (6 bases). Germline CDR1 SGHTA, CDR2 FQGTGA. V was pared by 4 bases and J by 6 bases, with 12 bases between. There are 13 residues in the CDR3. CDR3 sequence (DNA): TGTGCCAGCAGCTCCACGGGGGGCAATGGCTACACCTTC. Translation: CASSSTGGNGYTF.

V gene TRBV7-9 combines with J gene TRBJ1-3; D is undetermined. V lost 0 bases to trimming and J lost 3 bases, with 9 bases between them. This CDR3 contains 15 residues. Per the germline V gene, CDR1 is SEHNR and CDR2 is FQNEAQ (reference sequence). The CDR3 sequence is CASSLATADGNTIYF. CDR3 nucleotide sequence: TGTGCCAGCAGCTTAGCTACAGCAGATGGAAACACCATATATTTT.

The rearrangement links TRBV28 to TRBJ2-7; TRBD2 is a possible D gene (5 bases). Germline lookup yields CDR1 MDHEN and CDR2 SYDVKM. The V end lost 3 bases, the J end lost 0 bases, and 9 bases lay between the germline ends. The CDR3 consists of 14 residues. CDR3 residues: CASSFSAGSYEQYF. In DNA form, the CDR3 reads TGTGCCAGCAGTTTTTCCGCGGGCTCCTACGAGCAGTACTTC.

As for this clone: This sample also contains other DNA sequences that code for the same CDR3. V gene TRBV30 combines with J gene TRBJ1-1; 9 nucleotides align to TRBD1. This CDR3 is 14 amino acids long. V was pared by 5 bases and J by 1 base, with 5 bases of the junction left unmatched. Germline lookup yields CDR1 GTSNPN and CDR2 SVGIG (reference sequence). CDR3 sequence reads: CAWSTGQGNTEAFF. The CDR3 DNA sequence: TGTGCCTGGTCGACGGGACAGGGGAACACTGAAGCTTTCTTT.

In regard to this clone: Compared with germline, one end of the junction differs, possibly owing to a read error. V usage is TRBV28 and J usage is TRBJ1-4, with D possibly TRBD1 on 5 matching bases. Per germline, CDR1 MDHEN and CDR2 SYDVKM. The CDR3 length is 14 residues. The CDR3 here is CASSQGLLNEKLLF. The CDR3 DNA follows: TGTGCCAGCAGCCAGGGACTACTCAATGAAAAACTGCTTTTT.

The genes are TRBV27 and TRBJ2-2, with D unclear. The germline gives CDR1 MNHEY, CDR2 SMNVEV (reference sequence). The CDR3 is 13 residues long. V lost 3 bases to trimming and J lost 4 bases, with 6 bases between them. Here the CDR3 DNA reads TGTGCCAGCAGTTTTTTCGGCACCGGGGAGCTGTTTTTT. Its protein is CASSFFGTGELFF.

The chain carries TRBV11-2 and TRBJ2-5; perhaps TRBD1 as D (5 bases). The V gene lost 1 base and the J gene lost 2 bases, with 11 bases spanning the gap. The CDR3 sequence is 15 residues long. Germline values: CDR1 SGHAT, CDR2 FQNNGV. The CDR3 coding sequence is TGTGCCAGCAGCTTAGTTGGCAGGGTACAAGAGACCCAGTACTTC. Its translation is CASSLVGRVQETQYF. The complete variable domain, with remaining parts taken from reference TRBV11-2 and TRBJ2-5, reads EAGVAQSPRYKIIEKRQSVAFWCNPISGHATLYWYQQILGQGPKLLIQFQNNGVVDDSQLPKDRFSAERLKGVDSTLKIQPAKLEDSAVYLCASSLVGRVQETQYFGPGTRLLVL.

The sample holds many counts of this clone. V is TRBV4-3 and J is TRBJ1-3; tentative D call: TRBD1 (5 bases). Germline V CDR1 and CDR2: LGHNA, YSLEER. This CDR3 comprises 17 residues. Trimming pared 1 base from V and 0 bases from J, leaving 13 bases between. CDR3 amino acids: CASSQGYRTYSGNTIYF. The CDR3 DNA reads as TGCGCCAGCAGCCAAGGCTACAGGACATACTCTGGAAACACCATATATTTT.

The CDR3 DNA follows: TGTGCCAGCAGCTTCGCAGGGGCCCTGCCAAGGGATGAGCAGTACTTC. Translation: CASSFAGALPRDEQYF. This rearrangement joins TRBV7-8 to TRBJ2-7; D is perhaps TRBD1 (6 bases). Germline-derived CDR1 and CDR2 are SGHVS and FQNEAQ. The CDR3 extends over 16 amino acids. Trimming pared 3 bases from V and 7 bases from J, leaving 22 bases between.

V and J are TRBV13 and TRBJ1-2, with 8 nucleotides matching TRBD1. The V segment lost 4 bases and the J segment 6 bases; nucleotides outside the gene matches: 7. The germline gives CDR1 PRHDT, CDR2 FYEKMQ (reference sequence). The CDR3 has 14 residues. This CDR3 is CASSSPTGGDGYTF. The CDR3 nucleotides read TGTGCCAGCAGCTCCCCCACAGGGGGGGATGGCTACACCTTC. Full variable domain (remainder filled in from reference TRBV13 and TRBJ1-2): AAGVIQSPRHLIKEKRETATLKCYPIPRHDTVYWYQQGPGQDPQFLISFYEKMQSDKGSIPDRFSAQQFSDYHSELNMSSLELGDSALYFCASSSPTGGDGYTFGSGTRLTVV.

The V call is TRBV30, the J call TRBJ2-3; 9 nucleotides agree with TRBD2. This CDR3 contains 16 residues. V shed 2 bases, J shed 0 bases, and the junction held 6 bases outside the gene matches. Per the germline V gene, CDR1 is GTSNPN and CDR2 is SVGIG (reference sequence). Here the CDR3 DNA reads TGTGCCTGGAGTCCGCGACTAGCGGAGAGCACAGATACGCAGTATTTT. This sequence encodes CAWSPRLAESTDTQYF.

CDR3 protein: CAISESVSGNSYNEQFF. The CDR3 DNA reads TGTGCCATCAGTGAGTCGGTTAGCGGGAACTCCTACAATGAGCAGTTCTTC. The chain recombines TRBV10-3 with TRBJ2-1; 8 bases align to TRBD2. Germline V gene lookup returns CDR1 ENHRY and CDR2 SYGVKD. V was clipped by 0 bases and J by 0 bases; unmatched bases: 4. This CDR3 has 17 amino acids.